This TCR beta chain was captured in a study of blood T cell repertoires in COVID-19. Study-level background: Donors in the United States, Italy and Spain gave samples during acute or convalescent COVID-19. Sample material is recorded as cDNA or gDNA derived from T cells, B-cell-depleted T cells, or PBMCs.

This clone came up a few times. The germline gives CDR1 SGHNT, CDR2 YYREEE (reference sequence). The V segment lost 2 bases and the J segment 0 bases; nucleotides outside the gene matches: 5. The CDR3 totals 15 residues. Original methodology: Reference gene primer amplification yielded estimated nucleated cell counts. Data came from immunoSEQ multiplex PCR; TCRdb stores just in-frame clones and leaves some out. V and J calls and clone size are as listed in that table; D and trimming were resolved from the DNA. The sample lists hundreds of thousands of clones, 75% to 90% occurring once. The receptor comes from a woman between 55 and 75 years old with acute or convalescent COVID-19. Input material: peripheral blood. The rearrangement links TRBV5-4 to TRBJ2-7; TRBD2 agrees at 7 bases. The CDR3 DNA sequence: TGTGCCAGCAGCTTCGGGACGGGGGGCTCCTACGAGCAGTACTTC. It codes for CASSFGTGGSYEQYF.